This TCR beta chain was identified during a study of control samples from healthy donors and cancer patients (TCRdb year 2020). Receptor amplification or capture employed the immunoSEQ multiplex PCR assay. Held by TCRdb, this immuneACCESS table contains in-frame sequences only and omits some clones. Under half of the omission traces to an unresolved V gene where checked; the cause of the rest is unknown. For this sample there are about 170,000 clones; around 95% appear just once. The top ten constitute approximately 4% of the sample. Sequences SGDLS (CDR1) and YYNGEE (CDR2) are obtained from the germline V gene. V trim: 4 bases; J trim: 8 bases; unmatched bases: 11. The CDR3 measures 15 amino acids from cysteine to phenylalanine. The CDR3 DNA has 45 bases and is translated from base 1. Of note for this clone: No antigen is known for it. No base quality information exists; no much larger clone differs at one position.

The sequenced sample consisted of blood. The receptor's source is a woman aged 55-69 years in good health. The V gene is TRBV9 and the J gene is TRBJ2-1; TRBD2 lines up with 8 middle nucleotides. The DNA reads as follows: TGTGCCAGCAGCCAATCCGGGGGGGCCTTGGATGAGCAGTTCTTC. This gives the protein CASSQSGGALDEQFF.